This section outlines one TCR beta chain sequence together with its context. The record originates from a study of blood T cell repertoires in COVID-19. Background on the study: Samples representing acute and convalescent COVID-19 were sourced from the United States, Italy and Spain.

The CDR3 extends over 15 amino acids. Germline V CDR1 and CDR2: ENHRY, SYGVKD. The J segment lost 7 bases and the V segment lost 3 bases, leaving 7 bases of the junction unmatched. Repertoires were generated with immunoSEQ multiplex PCR, while TCRdb's copy carries only in-frame clones and drops some. The data contain approximately 70,000 clones, about 80% of them singletons. Sequencing was carried out using peripheral blood. This chain joins TRBV10-3 and TRBJ2-7, with 12 bases matching TRBD1. The sequence derives from a man in his sixties or seventies who had recovered from COVID-19. As DNA, the CDR3 is TGTGCCATCAGTGATTCGGGACAGGGGGCTCGTGAGCAGTACTTC. This codes for CAISDSGQGAREQYF.